The 11 T cell receptor beta chains below come from one sample, sequenced in a study of identical twins. TCRdb reanalysed the 5' RACE reads using MiXCR and keeps one entry per CDR3 protein. The repertoire includes under 300,000 distinct CDR3 sequences, about 13% of them detected once, and about 4.1% sits in the top ten. This sample also belongs to another study, concerning yellow fever vaccine responses in identical twins.

The specimen was memory (CD45RO+) T cells sorted from blood. The receptors were sampled from a woman under 30 in good health.

The genes are TRBV7-2 and TRBJ1-3; no clear D. The CDR3 length is 11 residues. From germline, CDR1 is SGHTA and CDR2 FQGNSA. The V end lost 8 bases, the J end lost 16 bases, and 18 bases lay between the germline ends. The CDR3 loop is CASALGPTPYF. The CDR3 DNA reads TGTGCCAGCGCACTAGGGCCGACCCCGTATTTT. Full variable domain (outside the CDR3, taken from reference TRBV7-2 and TRBJ1-3): GAGVSQSPSNKVTEKGKDVELRCDPISGHTALYWYRQSLGQGLEFLIYFQGNSAPDKSGLPSDRFSAERTGGSVSTLTIQRTQQEDSAVYLCASALGPTPYFGEGSWLTVV.

This clonotype was seen repeatedly, ten times or more. V usage is TRBV11-2 and J usage is TRBJ2-2; possible D gene TRBD2, 5 bases. V lost 4 bases and J 6 bases, leaving 15 bases between the germline ends. Germline V lookup: CDR1 SGHAT, CDR2 FQNNGV. The CDR3 runs 15 residues. In DNA form, the CDR3 reads TGTGCCAGCAGCTGGGAGATGGCGTTTTCCGGGGAGCTGTTTTTT. Translated, it gives CASSWEMAFSGELFF.

CDR3 DNA sequence: TGTGCCAGCAGCGCCGGGACAGGGGAGATAGCTTACGAGCAGTACTTC. The encoded protein is CASSAGTGEIAYEQYF. This chain connects TRBV7-9 to TRBJ2-7; TRBD1 agrees at 10 bases. The ends lost 5 bases at V and 4 bases at J; junction bases unmatched: 11. CDR1 is SEHNR and CDR2 is FQNEAQ in the germline V gene (reference sequence). This CDR3 contains 16 residues. Filled out from reference TRBV7-9 and TRBJ2-7, the complete variable domain reads DTGVSQNPRHKITKRGQNVTFRCDPISEHNRLYWYRQTLGQGPEFLTYFQNEAQLEKSRLLSDRFSAERPKGSFSTLEIQRTEQGDSAMYLCASSAGTGEIAYEQYFGPGTRLTVT.

The rearrangement links TRBV7-2 to TRBJ2-1, with D unresolved. V was clipped by 4 bases and J by 3 bases, with 7 bases between them. The CDR3 spans 13 residues. Germline-derived CDR1 and CDR2 are SGHTA and FQGNSA. The CDR3 nucleotides are TGTGCCAGCAGCTCCCCCCGCTACAATGAGCAGTTCTTC. Translating gives CASSSPRYNEQFF.

This clonotype was observed many times. The chain couples TRBV7-3 to TRBJ2-1, with no clear D. This CDR3 is 14 amino acids long. Germline assignment: CDR1 SGHTA and CDR2 FQGTGA. The V and J ends lost 5 bases and 0 bases respectively, with 8 bases between them. In DNA form, the CDR3 reads TGTGCCAGCAGCCTAGGAACCTCCTACAATGAGCAGTTCTTC. Amino acids: CASSLGTSYNEQFF.

The chain links TRBV15 to TRBJ2-5; no definite D call. V lost 0 bases and J lost 2, with 10 bases in between. The germline gives CDR1 LNHNV, CDR2 YYDKDF (reference sequence). The CDR3 is 15 residues long. The CDR3 loop reads CATSRDGRQQETQYF. The CDR3 DNA sequence: TGTGCCACCAGCAGAGATGGGCGCCAGCAAGAGACCCAGTACTTC.

This clonotype was detected only a few times. The chain carries TRBV15 and TRBJ2-7, with a weak D call TRBD1 (6 bases). Germline V lookup: CDR1 LNHNV, CDR2 YYDKDF (reference sequence). V was clipped by 0 bases and J by 3 bases, with 9 bases between them. The CDR3 has 14 residues. The CDR3 here is CATSRDRGNYEQYF. The CDR3 DNA reads as TGTGCCACCAGCAGAGACAGGGGAAACTACGAGCAGTACTTC. Full variable domain (outside the CDR3, taken from reference TRBV15 and TRBJ2-7): DAMVIQNPRYQVTQFGKPVTLSCSQTLNHNVMYWYQQKSSQAPKLLFHYYDKDFNNEADTPDNFQSRRPNTSFCFLDIRSPGLGDTAMYLCATSRDRGNYEQYFGPGTRLTVT.

The chain couples TRBV12-3 or TRBV12-4 to TRBJ2-2; TRBD1 matches at 11 bases. The ends lost 6 bases at V and 7 bases at J; junction bases unmatched: 7. This CDR3 contains 15 residues. CDR3 amino acids: CASSPGQGANGELFF. CDR3 DNA sequence: TGTGCCAGCAGCCCCGGACAGGGGGCGAACGGGGAGCTGTTTTTT.

The CDR3 loop reads CSVDRGGAGDTQYF. The CDR3 region has the DNA TGCAGCGTTGATCGCGGGGGGGCCGGAGATACGCAGTATTTT. This sequence joins TRBV29-1 and TRBJ2-3, with TRBD2 identical over 9 bases. The germline V gene encodes CDR1 SQVTM and CDR2 ANQGSEA. V shed 3 bases and J 5 bases; nucleotides not matched to a gene: 6. The CDR3 is made up of 14 amino acids.

This clonotype has a count of ten or more. The genes are TRBV20-1 and TRBJ2-1; TRBD1 might be the D (5 bases). This CDR3 spans 16 amino acids. Germline V gives CDR1 DFQATT, CDR2 SNEGSKA (reference sequence). Trimming removed 1 base from V and 7 bases from J, with 20 bases in between. The CDR3 protein is CSARALPREIGNEQFF. CDR3 DNA sequence: TGCAGTGCTAGAGCCCTCCCCAGGGAAATAGGAAATGAGCAGTTCTTC.

This clonotype was counted ten times or more. The rearrangement uses TRBV29-1 and TRBJ2-7, with 8 bases identical to TRBD1. The CDR3 is 12 residues long. Per germline, CDR1 SQVTM and CDR2 ANQGSEA. V dropped 7 bases and J dropped 4; count of bases not matched to a gene: 6. CDR3 sequence reads: CSGQQGGYEQYF. In nucleotides, the CDR3 is TGCAGCGGTCAACAGGGGGGATACGAGCAGTACTTC.